Included here is one T cell receptor beta chain sequence, with context. The table lists this clonotype with a few counts. Which antigen it targets is not known. No base qualities exist here, and no much larger clone lies one base off it. The data stem from a study of human T cells and chemical hapten exposure (TCRdb year 2021). Describing the broader study: Libraries were combined into a pool for sequencing, and differences in TCR yield between samples came mainly from small differences in library volumes within the pool. Peripheral blood TCR repertoire changes were tracked in vivo in alopecia patients during primary and secondary sensitization to the hapten diphenylcyclopropenone (DPC). For every blood RNA sample, sequencing covered both the TCR alpha and TCR beta chains. The study at large found these results: After repeated subsampling, the strength of the expansion versus patch-test correlation and the threshold at which it became significant changed. The number of TCRs above 1 in 1000 frequency did not change with DPC sensitization; there was no evidence of global repertoire structure alterations.

Libraries were prepared through 5' RACE. Data came from an Illumina MiSeq. Library preparation attached unique molecular identifiers to individual cDNA molecules for quantitative, reproducible TCR counting. The paper's processing steps were these. A median of approximately 96,000 TCRs per sample was observed, with a range of about 23,224 to 690,600. The Decombinator software suite was used to annotate V, J and CDR3 in the TCR reads. To make PS versus PT1 abundance plots, every sample was subsampled to the same number of TCRs (28,000). TCRs were defined as expanded if absent before sensitization and observed at least eight times at the 2-week time point. The public reads were quality trimmed at Q25 with fastp and then assembled into clones with MiXCR by TCRdb, keeping productive beta chains. Each entry merges the rows of one CDR3 protein and shows their most common DNA and genes. TCRdb's processing, not the authors', yielded these V and J calls. In this sample the table shows more than 140,000 distinct CDR3 sequences, around 4% of which occur a single time. The biggest ten clones account for approximately 1.4% of the sample.

Total RNA was isolated from unfractionated whole blood collected in Tempus Blood RNA tubes. As TCR sequencing controls, five or six healthy volunteers were used, with blood taken at day 0, 2 weeks and 6 weeks. V sheds 0 bases and J sheds 0 bases, leaving 9 bases between their ends. CDR1 SGHRS and CDR2 YFSETQ are derived from the germline V gene. From the cysteine through the phenylalanine, the CDR3 covers 15 amino acids. Just CDR3 DNA is preserved here, 45 bases in frame from base 1. This receptor was obtained from a female donor in good health. The chain is encoded by TRBV5-1 joined to TRBJ1-1; the D gene is not confidently resolved. The CDR3 is CASSLAAGLNTEAFF. The bases read TGCGCCAGCAGCTTGGCGGCAGGACTGAACACTGAAGCTTTCTTT.